This T cell receptor (beta chain) was observed in a study of blood T cell repertoires in COVID-19. The data were produced by immunoSEQ multiplex PCR, yet TCRdb's version contains in-frame clones alone and is incomplete. Among 150,000 to 200,000 clones listed, roughly nine tenths were seen once. Germline loops: CDR1 SGHTA, CDR2 FQGNSA. The CDR3 covers 16 residues. V trimming: 3 bases; J trimming: 0 bases; junction bases outside the gene matches: 3. Input material: PBMCs or T cells enriched from blood (not recorded which). The TCR was taken from a woman aged 40-49 years with acute COVID-19. V usage is TRBV7-2 and J usage is TRBJ1-1; 11 bases align to TRBD1. CDR3 DNA sequence: TGTGCCAGCAGCTTTTGGGACAGGGGGATGAACACTGAAGCTTTCTTT. It is translated as CASSFWDRGMNTEAFF.